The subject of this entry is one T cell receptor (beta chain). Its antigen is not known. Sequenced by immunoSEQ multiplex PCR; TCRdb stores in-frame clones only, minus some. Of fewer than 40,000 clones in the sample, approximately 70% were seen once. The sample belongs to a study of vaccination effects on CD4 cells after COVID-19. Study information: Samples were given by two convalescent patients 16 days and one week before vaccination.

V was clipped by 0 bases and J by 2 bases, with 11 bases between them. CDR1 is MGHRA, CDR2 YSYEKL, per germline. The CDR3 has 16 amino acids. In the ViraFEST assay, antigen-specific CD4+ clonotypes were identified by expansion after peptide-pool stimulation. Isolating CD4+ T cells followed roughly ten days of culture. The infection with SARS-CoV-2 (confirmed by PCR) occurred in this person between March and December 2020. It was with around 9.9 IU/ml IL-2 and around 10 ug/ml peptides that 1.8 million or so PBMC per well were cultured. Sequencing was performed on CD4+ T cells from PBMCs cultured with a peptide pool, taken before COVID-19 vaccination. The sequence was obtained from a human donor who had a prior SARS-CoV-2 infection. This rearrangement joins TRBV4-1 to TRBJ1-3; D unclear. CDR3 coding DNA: TGCGCCAGCAGCCAAGAGTCGCCCGGGACTGGAAACACCATATATTTT. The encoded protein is CASSQESPGTGNTIYF.